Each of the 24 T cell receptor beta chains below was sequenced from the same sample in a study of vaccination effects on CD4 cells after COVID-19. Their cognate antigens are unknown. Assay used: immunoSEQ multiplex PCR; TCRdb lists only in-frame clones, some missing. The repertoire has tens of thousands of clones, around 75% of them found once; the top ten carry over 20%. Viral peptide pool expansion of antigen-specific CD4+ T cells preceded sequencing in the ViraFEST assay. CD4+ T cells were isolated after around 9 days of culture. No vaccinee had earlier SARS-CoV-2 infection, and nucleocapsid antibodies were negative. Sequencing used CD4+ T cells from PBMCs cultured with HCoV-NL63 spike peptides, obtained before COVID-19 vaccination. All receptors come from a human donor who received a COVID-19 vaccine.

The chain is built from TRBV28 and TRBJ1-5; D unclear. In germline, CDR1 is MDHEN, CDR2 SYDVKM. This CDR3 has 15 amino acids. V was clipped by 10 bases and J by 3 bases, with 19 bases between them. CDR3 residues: CAIRTGWGSNQPQHF. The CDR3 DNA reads TGTGCCATCAGGACGGGATGGGGATCCAATCAGCCCCAGCATTTT. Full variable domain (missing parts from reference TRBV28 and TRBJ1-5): DVKVTQSSRYLVKRTGEKVFLECVQDMDHENMFWYRQDPGLGLRLIYFSYDVKMKEKGDIPEGYSVSREKKERFSLILESASTNQTSMYLCAIRTGWGSNQPQHFGDGTRLSIL.

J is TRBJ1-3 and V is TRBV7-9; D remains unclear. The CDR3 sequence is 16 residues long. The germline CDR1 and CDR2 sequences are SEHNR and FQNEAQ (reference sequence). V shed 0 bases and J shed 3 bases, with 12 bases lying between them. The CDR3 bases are TGTGCCAGCAGCTTAGCAGGAACGTCGGGTGGAAACACCATATATTTT. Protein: CASSLAGTSGGNTIYF.

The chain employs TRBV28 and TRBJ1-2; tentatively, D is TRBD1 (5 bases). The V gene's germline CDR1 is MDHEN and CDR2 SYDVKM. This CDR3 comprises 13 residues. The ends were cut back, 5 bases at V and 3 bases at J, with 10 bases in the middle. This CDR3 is CASSPQGDYGYTF. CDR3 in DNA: TGTGCCAGCAGTCCCCAGGGAGACTATGGCTACACCTTC.

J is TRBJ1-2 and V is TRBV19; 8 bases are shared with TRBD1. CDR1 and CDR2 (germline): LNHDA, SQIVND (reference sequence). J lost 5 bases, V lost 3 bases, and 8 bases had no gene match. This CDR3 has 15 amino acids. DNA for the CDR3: TGTGCCAGTAGTATGTCGCGAGGACAGGGATATGGCTACACCTTC. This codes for CASSMSRGQGYGYTF.

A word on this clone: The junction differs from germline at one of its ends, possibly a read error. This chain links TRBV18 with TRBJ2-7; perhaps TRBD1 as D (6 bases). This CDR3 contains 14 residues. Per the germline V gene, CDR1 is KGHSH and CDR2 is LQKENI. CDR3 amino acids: CASSLGTPSYQQYF. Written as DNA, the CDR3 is TGTGCCAGCTCACTCGGGACACCTAGCTACCAGCAGTACTTC. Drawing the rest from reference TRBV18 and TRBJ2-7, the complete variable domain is NAGVMQNPRHLVRRRGQEARLRCSPMKGHSHVYWYRQLPEEGLKFMVYLQKENIIDESGMPKERFSAEFPKEGPSILRIQQVVRGDSAAYFCASSLGTPSYQQYFGPGTRLTVT.

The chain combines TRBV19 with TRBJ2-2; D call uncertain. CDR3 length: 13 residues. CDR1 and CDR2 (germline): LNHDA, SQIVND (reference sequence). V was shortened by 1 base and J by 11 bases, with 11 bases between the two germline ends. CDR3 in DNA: TGTGCCAGTAGTATAGGGTGGGGAACAGAGCTGTTTTTT. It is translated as CASSIGWGTELFF.

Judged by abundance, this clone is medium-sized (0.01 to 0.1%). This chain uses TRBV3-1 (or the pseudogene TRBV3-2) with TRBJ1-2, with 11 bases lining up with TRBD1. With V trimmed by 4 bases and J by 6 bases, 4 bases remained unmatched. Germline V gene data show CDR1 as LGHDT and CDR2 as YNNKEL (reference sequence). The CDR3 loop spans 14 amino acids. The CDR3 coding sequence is TGTGCCAGCAGCCTAGGACAGGGGGCAGATGGCTACACCTTC. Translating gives CASSLGQGADGYTF.

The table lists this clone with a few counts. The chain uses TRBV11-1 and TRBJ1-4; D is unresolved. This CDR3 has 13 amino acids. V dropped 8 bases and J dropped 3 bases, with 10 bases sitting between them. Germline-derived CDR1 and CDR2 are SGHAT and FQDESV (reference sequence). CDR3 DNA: TGTGCCAGCGGGTACGGACCTAATGAAAAACTGTTTTTT. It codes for CASGYGPNEKLFF.

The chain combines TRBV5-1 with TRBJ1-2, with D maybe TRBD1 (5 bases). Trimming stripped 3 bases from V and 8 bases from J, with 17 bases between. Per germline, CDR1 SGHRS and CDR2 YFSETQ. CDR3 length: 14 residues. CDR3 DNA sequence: TGCGCCAGCAGCTCCGAGGGGCGGGCTAAAGGCTACACCTTC. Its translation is CASSSEGRAKGYTF. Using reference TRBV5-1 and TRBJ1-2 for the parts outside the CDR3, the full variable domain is KAGVTQTPRYLIKTRGQQVTLSCSPISGHRSVSWYQQTPGQGLQFLFEYFSETQRNKGNFPGRFSGRQFSNSRSEMNVSTLELGDSALYLCASSSEGRAKGYTFGSGTRLTVV.

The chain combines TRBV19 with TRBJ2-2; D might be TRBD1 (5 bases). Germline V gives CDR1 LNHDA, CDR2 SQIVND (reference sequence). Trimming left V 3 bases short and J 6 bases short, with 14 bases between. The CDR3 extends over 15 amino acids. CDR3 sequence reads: CASSIITGSAGELFF. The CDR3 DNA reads TGTGCCAGTAGTATTATCACAGGCTCCGCCGGGGAGCTGTTTTTT.

CDR3 sequence reads: CASSLGPNEKLFF. The CDR3 DNA follows: TGTGCCAGCAGCTTGGGGCCTAATGAAAAACTGTTTTTT. This chain joins TRBV5-5 and TRBJ1-4; D is unresolved. The V gene's germline CDR1 is SGHKS and CDR2 YYEKEE (reference sequence). Trimming cost V 0 bases and J 3 bases, with 3 bases left between them. This CDR3 has 13 amino acids. Based on the CDR3 plus reference TRBV5-5 and TRBJ1-4, the full variable domain is DAGVTQSPTHLIKTRGQQVTLRCSPISGHKSVSWYQQVLGQGPQFIFQYYEKEERGRGNFPDRFSARQFPNYSSELNVNALLLGDSALYLCASSLGPNEKLFFGSGTQLSVL.

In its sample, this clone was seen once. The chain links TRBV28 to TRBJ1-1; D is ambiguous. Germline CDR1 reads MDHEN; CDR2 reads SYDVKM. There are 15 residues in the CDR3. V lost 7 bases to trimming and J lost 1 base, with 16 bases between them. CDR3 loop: CASTFLGTENTEAFF. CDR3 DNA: TGTGCCAGCACCTTTTTGGGTACCGAGAACACTGAAGCTTTCTTT.

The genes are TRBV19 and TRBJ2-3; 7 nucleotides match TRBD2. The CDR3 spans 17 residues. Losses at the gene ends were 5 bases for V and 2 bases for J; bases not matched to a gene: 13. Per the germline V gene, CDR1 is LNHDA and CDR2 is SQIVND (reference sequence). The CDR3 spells CASSPHSGTTATDTQYF. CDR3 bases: TGTGCCAGTAGTCCTCACTCCGGGACTACAGCCACAGATACGCAGTATTTT.

This CDR3 reads CASSYSGSSGNTIYF. For the CDR3, the DNA is TGTGCCAGCAGTTACTCGGGGTCCTCTGGAAACACCATATATTTT. The chain employs TRBV6-5 and TRBJ1-3, with no clear D. Germline V gene sequence: CDR1 MNHEY, CDR2 SVGAGI. V gave up 0 bases and J gave up 0 bases, with 6 bases separating them. This CDR3 is built from 15 residues.

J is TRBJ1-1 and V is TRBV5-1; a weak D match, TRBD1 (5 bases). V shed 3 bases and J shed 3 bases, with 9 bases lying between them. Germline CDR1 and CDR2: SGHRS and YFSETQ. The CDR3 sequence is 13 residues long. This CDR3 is CASSYGGDTEAFF. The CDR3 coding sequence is TGCGCCAGCAGCTATGGGGGGGACACTGAAGCTTTCTTT. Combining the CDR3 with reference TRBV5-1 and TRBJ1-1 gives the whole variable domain KAGVTQTPRYLIKTRGQQVTLSCSPISGHRSVSWYQQTPGQGLQFLFEYFSETQRNKGNFPGRFSGRQFSNSRSEMNVSTLELGDSALYLCASSYGGDTEAFFGQGTRLTVV.

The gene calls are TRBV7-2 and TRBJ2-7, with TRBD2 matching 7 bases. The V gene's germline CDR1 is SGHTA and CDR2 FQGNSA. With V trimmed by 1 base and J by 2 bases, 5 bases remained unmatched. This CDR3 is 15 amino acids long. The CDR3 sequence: CASSLVASGTYEQYF. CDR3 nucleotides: TGTGCCAGCAGCTTAGTGGCTAGCGGAACCTACGAGCAGTACTTC.

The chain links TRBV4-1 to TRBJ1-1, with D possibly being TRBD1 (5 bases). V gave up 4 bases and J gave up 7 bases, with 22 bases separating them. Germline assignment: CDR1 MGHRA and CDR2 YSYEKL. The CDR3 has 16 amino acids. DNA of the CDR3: TGCGCCAGCAGCCCAGTTGGGACCTGGGATTCACATGAAGCTTTCTTT. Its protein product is CASSPVGTWDSHEAFF.

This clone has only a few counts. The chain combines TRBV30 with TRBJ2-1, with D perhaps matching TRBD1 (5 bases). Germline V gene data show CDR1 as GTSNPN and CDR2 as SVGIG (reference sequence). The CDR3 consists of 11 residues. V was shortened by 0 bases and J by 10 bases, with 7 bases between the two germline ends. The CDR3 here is CAWSVSGEQFF. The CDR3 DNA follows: TGTGCCTGGAGTGTATCAGGGGAGCAGTTCTTC. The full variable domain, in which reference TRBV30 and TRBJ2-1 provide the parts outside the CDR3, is SQTIHQWPATLVQPVGSPLSLECTVEGTSNPNLYWYRQAAGRGLQLLFYSVGIGQISSEVPQNLSASRPQDRQFILSSKKLLLSDSGFYLCAWSVSGEQFFGPGTRLTVL.

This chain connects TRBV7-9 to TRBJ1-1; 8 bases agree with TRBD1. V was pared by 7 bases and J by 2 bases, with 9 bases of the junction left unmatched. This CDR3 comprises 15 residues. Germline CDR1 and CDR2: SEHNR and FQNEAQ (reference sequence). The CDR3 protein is CASNAPGQGNTEAFF. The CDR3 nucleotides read TGTGCCAGCAACGCCCCCGGACAGGGCAACACTGAAGCTTTCTTT.

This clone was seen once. The CDR3 DNA reads TGTGCCAGTACCCTTGAGTTCAATCAGCCCCAGCATTTT. It translates to CASTLEFNQPQHF. J is TRBJ1-5 and V is TRBV2; no reliable D call. CDR3 size: 13 residues. Germline V lookup: CDR1 SNHLY, CDR2 FYNNEI. Trimming took 9 bases from V and 3 from J, leaving 12 bases between them.

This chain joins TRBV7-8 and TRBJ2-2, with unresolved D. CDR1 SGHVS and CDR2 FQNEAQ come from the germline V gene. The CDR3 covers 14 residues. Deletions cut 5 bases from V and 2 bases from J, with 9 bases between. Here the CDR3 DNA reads TGTGCCAGCAGCCCCCTAATAAACACCGGGGAGCTGTTTTTT. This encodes CASSPLINTGELFF.

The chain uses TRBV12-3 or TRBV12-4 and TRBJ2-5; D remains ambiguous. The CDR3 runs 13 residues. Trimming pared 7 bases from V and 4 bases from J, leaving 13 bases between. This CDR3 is CASTGTLPETQYF. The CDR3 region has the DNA TGTGCCAGCACGGGCACCCTCCCAGAGACCCAGTACTTC.

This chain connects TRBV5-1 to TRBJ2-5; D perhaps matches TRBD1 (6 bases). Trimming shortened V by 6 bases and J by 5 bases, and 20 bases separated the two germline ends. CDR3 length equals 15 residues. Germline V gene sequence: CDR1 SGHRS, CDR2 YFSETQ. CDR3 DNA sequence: TGCGCCAGCACCTGGGGGCAGGGGCGAGGGGAGACCCAGTACTTC. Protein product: CASTWGQGRGETQYF.

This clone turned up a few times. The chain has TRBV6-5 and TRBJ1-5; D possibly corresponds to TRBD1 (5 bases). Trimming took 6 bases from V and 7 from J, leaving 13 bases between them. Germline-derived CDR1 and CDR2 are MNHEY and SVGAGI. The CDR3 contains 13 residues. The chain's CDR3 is CASRGDVPQPQHF. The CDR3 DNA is TGTGCCAGCAGAGGGGACGTTCCCCAGCCCCAGCATTTT.